These T cell receptor beta chains were read from a single sample in a study of identical twins. A single record per CDR3 protein comes from TCRdb applying MiXCR to the 5' RACE reads. The profile shows around 650,000 distinct CDR3 sequences, about 7.1% of them singletons. The same sample was also used in a study of yellow fever vaccine responses in identical twins.

The sample was PBMCs. Receptors were obtained from a woman aged 18-29 years in good health. Each CDR3 is given with its conserved first and last residue. A D gene is named only where the DNA matches it firmly. Not every row has a clone size; where given, it reads once, few, many or a size class.

TRBJ2-5	NA	NA	TRBV11-2	TGTGCCAGCAGCTTTTTTAGCTTAGGCGGGACCCAGTACTTC	CASSFFSLGGTQYF
TRBJ2-1	NA	TRBD2	TRBV20-1	TGCAGTGCTAGAGATCAACTAGCGGGAGTAGGTGAGCAGTTCTTC	CSARDQLAGVGEQFF
TRBJ2-3	many	NA	TRBV5-1	TGCGCCAGCAGCTATACGCGGACAGATACGCAGTATTTT	CASSYTRTDTQYF
TRBJ2-1	many	NA	TRBV28	TGTGCCAGCAGTTTTAGTAGCGACAGTAGATTCAACAATGAGCAGTTCTTC	CASSFSSDSRFNNEQFF
TRBJ2-1	NA	NA	TRBV15	TGTGCCACCAGCAGAGTGGAGACAGGCCTTTGGGATGAGCAGTTCTTC	CATSRVETGLWDEQFF
TRBJ2-1	NA	TRBD2	TRBV3-1	TGTGCCAGCAGCCAAGATCTCCTAGCGGGAGTTTTTGAGCAGTTCTTC	CASSQDLLAGVFEQFF
TRBJ2-5	many	NA	TRBV2	TGTGCCAGCAGTGTTTTGAGGGGAGAGACCCAGTACTTC	CASSVLRGETQYF
TRBJ2-5	NA	NA	TRBV24-1	TGTGCCACCAGTCTCCTTTCTGAAGAGACCCAGTACTTC	CATSLLSEETQYF
TRBJ1-1	many	TRBD1	TRBV20-1	TGCAGTGCTAGCCTAGGGACAGGGGGCATGGTACTCTTT	CSASLGTGGMVLF
TRBJ1-2	many	NA	TRBV10-3	TGTGCCACACAGCATAGCCGGAACAACTATGGCTACACCTTC	CATQHSRNNYGYTF
TRBJ2-7	NA	NA	TRBV20-1	TGCAGTGCTAGTTCTGGTCTGTTCCTTGCAGCCTACGAGCAGTACTTC	CSASSGLFLAAYEQYF
TRBJ1-1	NA	NA	TRBV6-1	TGTGCCAGCACCCCGGCCACCTTGAACACTGAAGCTTTCTTT	CASTPATLNTEAFF
TRBJ2-7	few	NA	TRBV27	TGTGCCAGCAGTTTAAACGGGAACGGCGAGCAGTACTTC	CASSLNGNGEQYF
TRBJ1-5	many	NA	TRBV7-8	TGTGCCAGCAGCTCCACAAGAAATCAGCCCCAGCATTTT	CASSSTRNQPQHF
TRBJ2-3	NA	TRBD2	TRBV28	TGTGCAAGCGCCAGCGGGAGCGCAGATACGCAGTATTTT	CASASGSADTQYF
TRBJ2-1	many	TRBD1	TRBV9	TGTGCCAGCAGCGCCGGACAGGGGGAGGTCCATGAGCAGTTCTTC	CASSAGQGEVHEQFF
TRBJ2-1	few	NA	TRBV12-3/TRBV12-4	TGTGCCAGCAGTTCCCCGATCGCTCAGGGATATGAGCAGTTCTTC	CASSSPIAQGYEQFF
TRBJ1-5	many	TRBD1	TRBV12-3/TRBV12-4	TGTGCCAGCAGTTCCGGGACAGGGGGCCGCAATCAGCCCCAGCATTTT	CASSSGTGGRNQPQHF
TRBJ2-3	NA	NA	TRBV11-2	TGTGCCAGCAGCCGAGGGGGGCCTAGCACAGATACGCAGTATTTT	CASSRGGPSTDTQYF
TRBJ2-7	few	TRBD2	TRBV28	TGTGCCAGCAGTTTATTAGCTAGCGGGAGGTACGAGCAGTACTTC	CASSLLASGRYEQYF
TRBJ2-5	few	TRBD2	TRBV18	TGTGCCAGCTCCCCGGGAGGGGTTCAAAAGGAAACCCAGTACTTC	CASSPGGVQKETQYF
TRBJ1-1	few	NA	TRBV6-5	TGTGCCAGCAGTTACTCGAGGCAGATGAACACTGAAGCTTTCTTT	CASSYSRQMNTEAFF
TRBJ2-2	NA	NA	TRBV20-1	TGCAGTGCTAGAGCCCCCGCTCCCGTAGTCACCGGGGAGCTGTTTTTT	CSARAPAPVVTGELFF
TRBJ2-1	few	TRBD1	TRBV15	TGTGCCACCAGCAAACAGGGGAGTACGAAGTTCTTC	CATSKQGSTKFF
TRBJ1-3	NA	NA	TRBV2	TGTGCCAGCAAGTGGGGGCGAGTCCCCGGAAACACCATATATTTT	CASKWGRVPGNTIYF
TRBJ1-5	many	TRBD1	TRBV10-3	TGTGCCCCATTCAGGGGACGACAGGGCAAGTTCTGGCAGCCCCAGCATTTT	CAPFRGRQGKFWQPQHF
TRBJ2-3	NA	TRBD2	TRBV2	TGTGCCAGAGGCAGCGGGGGGGGTGTCCATACGCAGTATTTT	CARGSGGGVHTQYF
TRBJ1-2	many	TRBD1	TRBV12-3/TRBV12-4	TGTGCCAGCAGTTTAAGTGGGACAGAGTACTATGGCTACACCTTC	CASSLSGTEYYGYTF
TRBJ2-7	NA	TRBD1	TRBV12-3/TRBV12-4	TGTGCCAGCAGTCCGGGACAGGGTTTCGGCGAGCAGTACTTC	CASSPGQGFGEQYF
TRBJ1-2	few	TRBD1	TRBV12-3/TRBV12-4	TGTGCCAGCAGGGGAACAGGGGGTGTCTATGGCTACACCTTC	CASRGTGGVYGYTF
TRBJ1-2	few	NA	TRBV6-5	TGTGCCAGCACCTCAGGGTCCTATGGCTACACCTTC	CASTSGSYGYTF
TRBJ1-1	few	TRBD1	TRBV12-3/TRBV12-4	TGTGCCAGCCCCCCGGGACAGGGGAATTTCGACACTGAAGCTTTCTTT	CASPPGQGNFDTEAFF
TRBJ2-7	many	TRBD1	TRBV12-3/TRBV12-4	TGTGCCAGCAGTTCCCTACAGGGGTACGAGCAGTACTTC	CASSSLQGYEQYF
TRBJ2-3	NA	TRBD2	TRBV5-1	TGCGCCAGCAGCTCCTGGACTAGCGGGGGTTATACGCAGTATTTT	CASSSWTSGGYTQYF
TRBJ2-3	many	NA	TRBV6-1	TGTGCCAGCAGCGCTCCCTTTCCGGGGATAAGCACAGATACGCAGTATTTT	CASSAPFPGISTDTQYF
TRBJ1-2	many	NA	TRBV13	TGTGCCAGCAGCCTCCCAGGGGAAGACGACTATGGCTACACCTTC	CASSLPGEDDYGYTF
TRBJ1-1	NA	NA	TRBV5-1	TGCGCCAGCAGCTTGGAGACTCCATATGAAGCTTTCTTT	CASSLETPYEAFF
TRBJ2-3	few	TRBD2	TRBV5-1	TGCGCCAGCAGCTTGGCAGGGAGGGTTAGCACAGATACGCAGTATTTT	CASSLAGRVSTDTQYF
TRBJ2-3	NA	TRBD2	TRBV5-5	TGTGCCAGCAGCTTGCGGGAGGGGGGCACAGATACGCAGTATTTT	CASSLREGGTDTQYF
TRBJ2-2	NA	TRBD2	TRBV27	TGTGCCAGCAGACACCTCCCTCTAGCGGGAGGGCTTAACGGGGAGCTGTTTTTT	CASRHLPLAGGLNGELFF
TRBJ2-3	NA	NA	TRBV27	TGTGCCAGCAGTTTAAACATACCTAGCACAGATACGCAGTATTTT	CASSLNIPSTDTQYF
TRBJ1-1	NA	NA	TRBV27	TGTGCCAGCAGTTTGTTTCCGGTCGACACTGAAGCTTTCTTT	CASSLFPVDTEAFF
TRBJ2-5	NA	TRBD2	TRBV6-5	TGTGCCAGCAGTTACGGCTTGGGACTAGTGGAGACCCAGTACTTC	CASSYGLGLVETQYF
TRBJ1-3	NA	NA	TRBV3-1	TGTGCCAGCAGCCATTACGCGCGCCAGACTGGAAACACCATATATTTT	CASSHYARQTGNTIYF
TRBJ2-2	NA	NA	TRBV5-1	TGCGCCAGCAGGGAAATGGACAGGAACACCGGGGAGCTGTTTTTT	CASREMDRNTGELFF
TRBJ2-2	many	NA	TRBV12-3/TRBV12-4	TGTGCCAGCAGCACAGGGAACACCGGGGAGCTGTTTTTT	CASSTGNTGELFF
TRBJ1-1	many	NA	TRBV2	TGTGCCAGCAGTGACGATGGGGGTCAGGACACTGAAGCTTTCTTT	CASSDDGGQDTEAFF
TRBJ1-1	many	NA	TRBV28	TGTGCCAGCACGTCTTCCATCTCACTGAACACTGAAGCTTTCTTT	CASTSSISLNTEAFF
TRBJ2-1	NA	NA	TRBV11-2	TGTGCCAGCCTAGGAGCAGTCACAGGGAAGGTATACAATGAGCAGTTCTTC	CASLGAVTGKVYNEQFF
TRBJ2-5	many	TRBD1	TRBV5-1	TGCGCCAGCAGCAAGACAGGGTGGCAAGAGACCCAGTACTTC	CASSKTGWQETQYF
TRBJ2-3	few	NA	TRBV25-1	TGTGCCAGCAGGCGCCCGACAGATACGCAGTATTTT	CASRRPTDTQYF
TRBJ1-6	many	NA	TRBV9	TGTGCCAGCAGCGTCGGATCCTGGGACACAAATTCACCCCTCCACTTT	CASSVGSWDTNSPLHF
TRBJ2-3	many	TRBD2	TRBV3-1	TGTGCCAGCAGCCAACATAGCGGGGGGGCAATCAGCACAGATACGCAGTATTTT	CASSQHSGGAISTDTQYF
TRBJ2-1	many	NA	TRBV12-3/TRBV12-4	TGTGCCAGCAGTTTATATCAGGGAATCGGGCAGTTCTTC	CASSLYQGIGQFF
TRBJ2-7	few	TRBD2	TRBV3-1	TGTGCCAGCAGCCAAGCAGCGGGGGCCTACGAGCAGTACTTC	CASSQAAGAYEQYF
TRBJ2-5	few	NA	TRBV6-5	TGTGCCAGCAGTTACCTGGGACTTCCACAAGAGACCCAGTACTTC	CASSYLGLPQETQYF
TRBJ2-3	few	NA	TRBV5-6	TGTGCCAGCAGCCTGGCTTGGGCAGATACGCAGTATTTT	CASSLAWADTQYF